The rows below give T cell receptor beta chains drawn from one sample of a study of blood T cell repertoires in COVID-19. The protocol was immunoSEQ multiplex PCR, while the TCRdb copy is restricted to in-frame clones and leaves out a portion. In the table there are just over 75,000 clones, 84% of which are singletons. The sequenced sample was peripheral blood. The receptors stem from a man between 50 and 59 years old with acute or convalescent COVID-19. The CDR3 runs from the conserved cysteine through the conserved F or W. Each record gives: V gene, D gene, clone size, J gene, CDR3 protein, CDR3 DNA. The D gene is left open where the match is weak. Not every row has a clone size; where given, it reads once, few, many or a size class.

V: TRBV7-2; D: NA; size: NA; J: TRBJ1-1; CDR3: CASSLAESGTEAFF; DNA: TGTGCCAGCAGCTTAGCGGAGTCGGGCACTGAAGCTTTCTTT
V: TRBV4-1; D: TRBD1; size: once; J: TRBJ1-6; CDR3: CASSQGQGNNSPLHF; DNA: TGCGCCAGCAGCCAAGGACAGGGAAATAATTCACCCCTCCACTTT
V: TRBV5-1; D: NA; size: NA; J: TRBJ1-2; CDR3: CASSSSQANYGYTF; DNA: TGCGCCAGCAGCTCGTCTCAGGCTAACTATGGCTACACCTTC
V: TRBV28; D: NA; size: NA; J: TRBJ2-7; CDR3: CASSLHGSYEQYF; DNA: TGTGCCAGCAGTTTACACGGTTCCTACGAGCAGTACTTC
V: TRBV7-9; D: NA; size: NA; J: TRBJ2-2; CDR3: CASSLAGHRNTGELFF; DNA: TGTGCCAGCAGCTTAGCTGGCCACAGAAACACCGGGGAGCTGTTTTTT
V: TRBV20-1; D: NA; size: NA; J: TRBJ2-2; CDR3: CSARQDGELFF; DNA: TGCAGTGCTAGACAGGACGGGGAGCTGTTTTTT
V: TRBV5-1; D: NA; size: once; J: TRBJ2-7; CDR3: CASSLGASGLQEQYF; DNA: TGCGCCAGCAGCCTGGGGGCTAGCGGACTCCAAGAGCAGTACTTC
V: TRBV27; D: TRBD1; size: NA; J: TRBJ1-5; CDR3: CASRGTGDQPQHF; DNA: TGTGCCAGCAGGGGGACAGGGGATCAGCCCCAGCATTTT
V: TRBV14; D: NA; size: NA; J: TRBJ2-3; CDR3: CASSQRSTDTQYF; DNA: TGTGCCAGCAGCCAGCGTAGCACAGATACGCAGTATTTT
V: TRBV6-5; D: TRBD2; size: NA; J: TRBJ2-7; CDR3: CASSSQSGRLYYEQYF; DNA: TGTGCCAGCAGTTCCCAAAGCGGGAGGCTCTACTACGAGCAGTACTTC
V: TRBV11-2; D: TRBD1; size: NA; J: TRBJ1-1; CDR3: CASSTQGGNTEAFF; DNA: TGTGCCAGCAGCACGCAGGGGGGGAACACTGAAGCTTTCTTT
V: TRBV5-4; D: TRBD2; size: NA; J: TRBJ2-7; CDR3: CASSRGLAGGYSYEQYF; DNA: TGTGCCAGCAGCCGCGGACTAGCGGGGGGATACTCCTACGAGCAGTACTTC
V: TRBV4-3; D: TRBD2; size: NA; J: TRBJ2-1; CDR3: CASSEGLDRDNEQFF; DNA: TGCGCCAGCAGCGAAGGACTAGATCGAGACAATGAGCAGTTCTTC
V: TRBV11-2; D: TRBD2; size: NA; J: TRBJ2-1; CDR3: CASSLARGGNEQFF; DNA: TGTGCCAGCAGCCTCGCCCGGGGGGGTAATGAGCAGTTCTTC
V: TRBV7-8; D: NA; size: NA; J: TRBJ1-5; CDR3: CASSPGQIISNQPQHF; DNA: TGTGCCAGCAGCCCCGGACAGATTATAAGCAATCAGCCCCAGCATTTT
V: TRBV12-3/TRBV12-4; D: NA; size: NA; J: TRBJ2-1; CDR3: CASSFGSHEQFF; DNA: TGTGCCAGCAGTTTCGGTAGTCATGAGCAGTTCTTC
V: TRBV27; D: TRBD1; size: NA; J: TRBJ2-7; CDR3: CASSFAGTARSYEQYF; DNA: TGTGCCAGCAGTTTCGCCGGGACAGCAAGATCCTACGAGCAGTACTTC
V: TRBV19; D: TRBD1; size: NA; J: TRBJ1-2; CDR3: CASSMGRDRRGYTF; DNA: TGTGCCAGTAGTATGGGCCGGGACAGAAGGGGCTACACCTTC
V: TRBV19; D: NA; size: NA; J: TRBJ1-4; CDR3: CASSMGTATNEKLFF; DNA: TGTGCCAGTAGTATGGGGACTGCAACTAATGAAAAACTGTTTTTT
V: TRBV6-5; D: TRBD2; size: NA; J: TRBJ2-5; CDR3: CASSWGLAETQYF; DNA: TGTGCCAGCAGTTGGGGACTAGCGGAGACCCAGTACTTC
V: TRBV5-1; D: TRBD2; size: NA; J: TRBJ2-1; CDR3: CASSSGTSDNEQFF; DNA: TGCGCCAGCAGTTCCGGGACTAGTGACAATGAGCAGTTCTTC
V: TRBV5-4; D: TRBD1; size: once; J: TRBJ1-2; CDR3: CASSPGQALANYGYTF; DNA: TGTGCCAGCAGCCCAGGACAGGCCCTCGCTAACTATGGCTACACCTTC
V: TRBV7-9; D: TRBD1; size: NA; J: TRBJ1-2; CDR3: CASSRTGGLGYTF; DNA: TGTGCCAGCAGCCGGACAGGGGGCCTTGGCTACACCTTC
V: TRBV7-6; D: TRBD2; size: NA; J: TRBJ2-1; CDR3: CASSYLAGPYNEQFF; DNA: TGTGCCAGCAGCTACCTAGCGGGGCCCTACAATGAGCAGTTCTTC
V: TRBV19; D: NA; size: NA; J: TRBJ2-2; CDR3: CASGRLGNTGELFF; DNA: TGTGCCAGTGGCAGACTAGGAAACACCGGGGAGCTGTTTTTT
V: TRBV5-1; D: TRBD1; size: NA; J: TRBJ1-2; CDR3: CASSLEETGRFYGYTF; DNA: TGCGCCAGCAGCTTAGAGGAGACAGGGAGGTTCTATGGCTACACCTTC
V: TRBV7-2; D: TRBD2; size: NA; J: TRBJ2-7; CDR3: CASSLGGGPLSYEQYF; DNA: TGTGCCAGCAGCTTAGGGGGAGGGCCCCTCTCCTACGAGCAGTACTTC
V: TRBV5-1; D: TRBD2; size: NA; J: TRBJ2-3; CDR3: CASSSGLAGTDTQYF; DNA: TGCGCCAGCAGCTCGGGACTAGCGGGCACAGATACGCAGTATTTT
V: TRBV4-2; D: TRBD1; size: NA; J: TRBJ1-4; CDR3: CASSQDRDRKGEKLFF; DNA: TGTGCCAGCAGCCAAGACCGGGACAGGAAAGGGGAAAAACTGTTTTTT
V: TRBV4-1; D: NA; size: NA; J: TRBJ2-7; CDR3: CASSRATGSYEQYF; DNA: TGCGCCAGCAGCCGAGCGACAGGATCCTACGAGCAGTACTTC
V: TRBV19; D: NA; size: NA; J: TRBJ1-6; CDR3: CASKLDRDYSPLHF; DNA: TGTGCCAGTAAACTGGACCGGGATTATTCACCCCTCCACTTT
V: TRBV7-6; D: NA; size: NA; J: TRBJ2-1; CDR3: CASSFSGDVYNEQFF; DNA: TGTGCCAGCAGCTTTTCGGGGGACGTCTACAATGAGCAGTTCTTC
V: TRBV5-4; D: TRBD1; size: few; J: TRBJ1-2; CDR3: CASTEIGTGDYGYTF; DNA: TGTGCCAGCACCGAGATAGGGACAGGGGATTATGGCTACACCTTC
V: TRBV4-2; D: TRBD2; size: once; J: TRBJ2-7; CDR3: CASSQEASGSFYEQYF; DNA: TGTGCCAGCAGCCAAGAGGCTAGCGGGAGTTTCTACGAGCAGTACTTC
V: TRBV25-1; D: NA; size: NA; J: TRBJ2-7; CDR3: CASSEAGSYEQYF; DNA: TGTGCCAGCAGTGAAGCGGGCTCCTACGAGCAGTACTTC
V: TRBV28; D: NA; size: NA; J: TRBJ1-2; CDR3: CASSLAPHGVYGYTF; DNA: TGTGCCAGCAGTTTGGCCCCCCATGGAGTATATGGCTACACCTTC
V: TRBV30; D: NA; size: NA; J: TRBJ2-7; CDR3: CASPGAGYEQYF; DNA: TGTGCCTCGCCGGGAGCTGGCTACGAGCAGTACTTC
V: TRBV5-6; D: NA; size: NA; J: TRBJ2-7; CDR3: CASSFTGLSYEQYF; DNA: TGTGCCAGCAGCTTTACAGGGCTCTCCTACGAGCAGTACTTC
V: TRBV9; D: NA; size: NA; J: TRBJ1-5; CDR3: CASSVEGQGNQPQHF; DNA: TGTGCCAGCAGCGTAGAAGGGCAGGGTAATCAGCCCCAGCATTTT
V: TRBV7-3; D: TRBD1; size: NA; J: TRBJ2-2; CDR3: CASSLPPGTGIGELFF; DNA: TGTGCCAGCAGCTTACCTCCCGGGACAGGGATCGGGGAGCTGTTTTTT
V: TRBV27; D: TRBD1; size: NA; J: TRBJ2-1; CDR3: CASSNRQGLVNEQFF; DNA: TGTGCCAGCAGTAACCGACAGGGCCTAGTCAATGAGCAGTTCTTC
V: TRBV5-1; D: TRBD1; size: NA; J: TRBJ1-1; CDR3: CASSLGTGALDTEAFF; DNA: TGCGCCAGCAGCCTTGGGACAGGGGCGTTGGACACTGAAGCTTTCTTT
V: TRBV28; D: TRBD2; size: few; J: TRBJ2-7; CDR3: CASSQGLAGGRNEQYF; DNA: TGTGCCAGCAGTCAGGGGCTAGCGGGGGGGAGGAACGAGCAGTACTTC
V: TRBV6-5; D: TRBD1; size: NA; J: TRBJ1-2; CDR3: CASSYAGTAHYGYTF; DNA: TGTGCCAGCAGTTACGCCGGGACAGCTCATTATGGCTACACCTTC
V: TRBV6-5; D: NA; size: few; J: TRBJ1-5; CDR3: CASSYGPPGSNQPQHF; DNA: TGTGCCAGCAGTTACGGTCCTCCGGGGAGCAATCAGCCCCAGCATTTT
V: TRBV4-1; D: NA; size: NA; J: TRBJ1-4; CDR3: CASSQDYSEKLFF; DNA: TGCGCCAGCAGCCAAGACTACAGTGAAAAACTGTTTTTT
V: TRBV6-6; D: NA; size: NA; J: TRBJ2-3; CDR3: CASMGALGTDTQYF; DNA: TGTGCCAGCATGGGGGCCTTGGGCACAGATACGCAGTATTTT
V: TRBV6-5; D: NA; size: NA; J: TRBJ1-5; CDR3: CASRAGFRDQPQHF; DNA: TGTGCCAGCAGAGCAGGGTTTAGGGATCAGCCCCAGCATTTT
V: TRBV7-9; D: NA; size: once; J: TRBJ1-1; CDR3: CASSLSGGTEAFF; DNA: TGTGCCAGCAGCTTATCGGGGGGCACTGAAGCTTTCTTT
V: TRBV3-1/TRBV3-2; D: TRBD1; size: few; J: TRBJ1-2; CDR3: CASSQDTGGGYTF; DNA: TGTGCCAGCAGCCAAGATACAGGGGGTGGCTACACCTTC
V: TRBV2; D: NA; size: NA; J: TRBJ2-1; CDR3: CASNKADNEQFF; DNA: TGTGCCAGCAATAAAGCCGACAATGAGCAGTTCTTC
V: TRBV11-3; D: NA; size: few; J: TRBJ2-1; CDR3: CASSPGVTGNEQFF; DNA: TGTGCCAGCAGCCCAGGGGTGACAGGCAATGAGCAGTTCTTC
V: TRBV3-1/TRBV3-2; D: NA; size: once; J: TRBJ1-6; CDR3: CASSQRAVSPLHF; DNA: TGTGCCAGCAGCCAACGTGCAGTATCACCCCTCCACTTT
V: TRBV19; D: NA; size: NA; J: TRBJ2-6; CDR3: CASSFTQGTRGGANVLTF; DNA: TGTGCCAGTTCTTTTACCCAGGGCACCAGGGGAGGGGCCAACGTCCTGACTTTC
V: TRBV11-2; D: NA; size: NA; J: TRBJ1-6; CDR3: CASSLFTESPLHF; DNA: TGTGCCAGCAGCTTGTTTACAGAATCACCCCTCCACTTT